This TCR beta chain was sequenced during a study of blood T cell repertoires in COVID-19. Study background: COVID-19 samples, acute and convalescent, were from the United States, Italy and Spain.

Seattle participants joined during active infection and were tracked over time. Original processing methods: The authors estimated nucleated cell counts from reference gene primer amplification. Sequencing used immunoSEQ multiplex PCR; TCRdb keeps in-frame clones, though not all of them. That table is the source of V, J and clone size, and D and trimming were worked out from the DNA. The sample lists about 310,000 clones; approximately 87% were seen once. Germline values: CDR1 KGHDR, CDR2 SFDVKD. The CDR3 contains 13 residues. Trimming shortened V by 5 bases and J by 0 bases, and 6 bases separated the two germline ends. This clone came up once.

The receptor was isolated from a woman aged 25 to 39 with COVID-19, enrolled during active disease. The sample taken for sequencing was peripheral blood. The chain has TRBV24-1 and TRBJ1-1; no definite D call. CDR3 DNA sequence: TGTGCCACCAGTGTGGGCCTGAACACTGAAGCTTTCTTT. It specifies CATSVGLNTEAFF.